This T cell receptor beta chain stems from a study of T cell responses to AZD1222 COVID-19 vaccine. Remarks on this clone: Antigen unknown.

The study's findings and limits: The sample set comprised mostly white British donors with more females, and clonal diversity was possibly underestimated. With two AZD1222 doses given, Spike-specific TCR breadth and depth both rose. Researchers took repertoire samples only after the peak T cell response had come.

Sequencing used immunoSEQ multiplex PCR; TCRdb keeps in-frame clones, though not all of them. The sample yields roughly 150,000 clones, 92% seen once. The germline CDR1 and CDR2 sequences are MNHNS and SASEGT. Trimming took 3 bases from V and 4 from J, leaving 13 bases between them. This CDR3 has 16 residues. The sample here was peripheral blood, taken on day 0 of AZD1222 vaccination. V usage is TRBV6-1 and J usage is TRBJ2-6; a possible D gene is TRBD1 (5 bases). This sequence was found in an adult in good health. CDR3 nucleotide sequence: TGTGCCAGCAGTGAGGGCAGGGCGCCCGGGGCCAACGTCCTGACTTTC. Its translation is CASSEGRAPGANVLTF.